The 30 T cell receptor beta chains below come from one sample, sequenced in a study of cytomegalovirus exposure and HLA in healthy donors. PCR amplification relied on 60 Vbeta primers (plus 13 Jbeta primers). Sequencing was performed with immunoSEQ multiplex PCR; in TCRdb, only in-frame clones are kept and a portion is missing. The repertoire includes tens of thousands of clones, over 60% of them detected once, and approximately 12% sits in the top ten. Sequenced: PBMCs. The receptors originated from a woman in her 40s in good health and CMV-seropositive.

The chain recombines TRBV6-6 with TRBJ1-1; D remains ambiguous. This CDR3 is 13 amino acids long. The V and J ends lost 3 bases and 5 bases respectively, with 10 bases between them. Germline V gene sequence: CDR1 MNHNY, CDR2 SVGAGI (reference sequence). CDR3 nucleotides: TGTGCCAGCAGTTATCCGACGGGGACTGAAGCTTTCTTT. The encoded protein is CASSYPTGTEAFF.

This clone appeared a few times. V gene TRBV28 combines with J gene TRBJ1-1, with 7 nucleotides matching TRBD1. The V gene end was trimmed by 8 bases and the J gene end by 5 bases; junction bases not matched to a gene: 23. The length of the CDR3 is 18 residues. From germline, CDR1 is MDHEN and CDR2 SYDVKM. The chain's CDR3 is CASGSTGAFNTIGTEAFF. Here the CDR3 DNA reads TGTGCCAGCGGCTCTACAGGGGCGTTCAACACTATAGGAACTGAAGCTTTCTTT.

The chain joins TRBV6-5 to TRBJ2-7; possibly TRBD1 for D (5 bases). From germline, CDR1 is MNHEY and CDR2 SVGAGI. This CDR3 has 13 amino acids. V was cut by 7 bases and J by 0 bases, with 10 bases left in between. CDR3 sequence reads: CASNRLHSYEQYF. The CDR3 DNA reads TGTGCCAGCAACAGGTTACACTCCTACGAGCAGTACTTC.

The CDR3 nucleotides are TGTGCCAGCAGTTCCCCCGGGACTAGCGGGGTGACCCAGTACTTC. Its translation is CASSSPGTSGVTQYF. The gene calls are TRBV6-5 and TRBJ2-5; 13 bases map to TRBD2. V lost 4 bases to trimming and J lost 7 bases; unmatched junction nucleotides: 6. CDR1 MNHEY and CDR2 SVGAGI come from the germline V gene. CDR3 size: 15 residues.

The chain has TRBV10-3 and TRBJ1-5, with a possible D match to TRBD1 (6 bases). Trimming stripped 4 bases from V and 5 bases from J, with 12 bases between. The V gene's germline CDR1 is ENHRY and CDR2 SYGVKD. The CDR3 contains 14 residues. Here the CDR3 reads CAISGAGEHQPQHF. The DNA of the CDR3 is TGTGCCATCAGTGGGGCAGGGGAACATCAGCCCCAGCATTTT.

This rearrangement joins TRBV28 to TRBJ1-5, with D unresolved. The CDR3 covers 14 residues. Germline CDR1 is MDHEN and CDR2 is SYDVKM. The V and J ends lost 3 bases and 10 bases respectively, with 16 bases between them. The CDR3 here is CASSFGTPPIPQHF. CDR3 nucleotides: TGTGCCAGCAGTTTTGGCACCCCTCCAATACCCCAGCATTTT.

This clone has more than one count but fewer than ten. The chain has TRBV4-2 and TRBJ1-1; 9 bases map to TRBD1. CDR3 length: 15 amino acids. Germline values: CDR1 LGHNA, CDR2 YNFKEQ. J was trimmed by 5 bases and V by 3 bases; bases with no gene match: 7. The chain's CDR3 is CASSHPQGAGTEAFF. CDR3 bases: TGTGCCAGCAGCCATCCACAGGGGGCGGGAACTGAAGCTTTCTTT.

This chain joins TRBV19 and TRBJ1-5, with a possible D match to TRBD1 (5 bases). Germline CDR1 and CDR2: LNHDA and SQIVND (reference sequence). CDR3 length equals 13 residues. V lost 6 bases and J 4 bases, leaving 10 bases between the germline ends. Here the CDR3 reads CASSGGGNQPQHF. DNA for the CDR3: TGTGCCAGTAGCGGGGGAGGGAATCAGCCCCAGCATTTT.

This clone came up a few times. V and J are TRBV6-5 and TRBJ1-1; D is uncertain. The CDR3 is 13 residues long. The germline CDR1 and CDR2 sequences are MNHEY and SVGAGI. Trimming pared 6 bases from V and 3 bases from J, leaving 11 bases between. The CDR3: CASRPSGDTEAFF. CDR3 DNA sequence: TGTGCCAGCAGGCCCAGTGGAGACACTGAAGCTTTCTTT.

The chain employs TRBV6-1 and TRBJ2-7, with 9 bases matching TRBD1. This CDR3 region has 15 residues. The germline CDR1 and CDR2 sequences are MNHNS and SASEGT. The J segment lost 2 bases and the V segment lost 2 bases, leaving 4 bases of the junction unmatched. The CDR3, as DNA: TGTGCCAGCAGTGAAATAGGACAGGGGCCCTACGAGCAGTACTTC. This sequence encodes CASSEIGQGPYEQYF.

The chain links TRBV19 to TRBJ2-2, with a possible D match to TRBD1 (6 bases). V was trimmed by 5 bases and J by 0 bases, leaving 7 bases between them. This CDR3 comprises 14 residues. Germline CDR1 LNHDA, CDR2 SQIVND (reference sequence). Written as DNA, the CDR3 is TGTGCCAGTAGTGGACAGACGAACACCGGGGAGCTGTTTTTT. This encodes CASSGQTNTGELFF.

This rearrangement joins TRBV5-6 to TRBJ2-7; TRBD1 aligns across 12 bases. The length of the CDR3 is 16 residues. Germline assignment: CDR1 SGHDT and CDR2 YYEEEE. The V segment lost 0 bases and the J segment 6 bases; nucleotides outside the gene matches: 7. This chain's CDR3 is CASSLVGTGGLGEQYF. CDR3 DNA sequence: TGTGCCAGCAGCTTGGTAGGGACAGGGGGCCTCGGCGAGCAGTACTTC. The entire variable domain, with the rest obtained from reference TRBV5-6 and TRBJ2-7, is as follows: DAGVTQSPTHLIKTRGQQVTLRCSPKSGHDTVSWYQQALGQGPQFIFQYYEEEERQRGNFPDRFSGHQFPNYSSELNVNALLLGDSALYLCASSLVGTGGLGEQYFGPGTRLTVT.

The CDR3 sequence: CASSIWQSTGELFF. The CDR3 DNA reads TGTGCCAGCAGTATATGGCAGTCCACCGGGGAGCTGTTTTTT. This chain joins TRBV6-1 and TRBJ2-2, with D hard to call. CDR3 length: 14 amino acids. Germline V gene lookup returns CDR1 MNHNS and CDR2 SASEGT. With 5 bases removed from V and 4 bases from J, the gap between germline ends came to 11 bases.

The chain has TRBV9 and TRBJ2-7; D is perhaps TRBD2 (6 bases). The CDR3 covers 15 residues. Germline CDR1 is SGDLS and CDR2 is YYNGEE. Between the trimmed V and J ends, which lost 2 bases and 6 bases, there was a span of 18 bases. The DNA for the CDR3 is TGTGCCAGCAGCGTCGGGACGAAGGGACTCCTCGAGCAGTACTTC. Protein: CASSVGTKGLLEQYF.

This rearrangement joins TRBV28 to TRBJ2-1, with TRBD2 matching 10 bases. This CDR3 is 16 amino acids long. The V and J ends lost 2 bases and 7 bases, in that order; junction bases with no gene match: 8. CDR1 is MDHEN, CDR2 SYDVKM, per germline. In DNA, the CDR3 is TGTGCCAGCAGTTTAGAGGGACTAGCGAGCAGGAATGAGCAGTTCTTC. This translates into CASSLEGLASRNEQFF.

This clone was detected once. V is TRBV6-5 and J is TRBJ1-5; D gene ambiguous. The germline V gene has CDR1 MNHEY and CDR2 SVGAGI. V was clipped by 0 bases and J by 4 bases, with 10 bases between them. The CDR3 spans 15 residues. The CDR3 DNA is TGTGCCAGCAGTTACTCTTTGACCGGGAATCAGCCCCAGCATTTT. This gives the protein CASSYSLTGNQPQHF.

The chain employs TRBV30 and TRBJ1-1; 8 bases fit TRBD1. Germline CDR1 GTSNPN, CDR2 SVGIG (reference sequence). The V segment lost 1 base and the J segment 4 bases; nucleotides outside the gene matches: 5. The CDR3 has 14 amino acids. The CDR3 loop reads CAWSASTGATEAFF. The CDR3 DNA follows: TGTGCCTGGAGTGCTTCGACAGGGGCCACTGAAGCTTTCTTT.

The CDR3 here is CAISTGSQPQHF. The CDR3, as DNA: TGTGCCATCTCGACAGGGAGCCAGCCCCAGCATTTT. The chain links TRBV10-3 to TRBJ1-5; 7 nucleotides agree with TRBD1. This CDR3 has 12 amino acids. The V gene end was trimmed by 8 bases and the J gene end by 7 bases; junction bases not matched to a gene: 5. CDR1 is ENHRY, CDR2 SYGVKD, per germline.

The rearrangement links TRBV4-2 to TRBJ2-1, with 9 bases that match TRBD2. J gave up 4 bases and V 1 base, and 5 bases lay outside the gene matches. Germline CDR1 is LGHNA and CDR2 is YNFKEQ. The CDR3 contains 16 residues. CDR3 residues: CASSQGGTSSYNEQFF. CDR3 nucleotide sequence: TGTGCCAGCAGCCAAGGGGGGACTAGCTCATACAATGAGCAGTTCTTC.

The chain uses TRBV5-1 and TRBJ2-2; 14 positions match TRBD2. Germline assignment: CDR1 SGHRS and CDR2 YFSETQ. The CDR3 loop spans 17 amino acids. V shed 3 bases and J 1 base; nucleotides not matched to a gene: 2. CDR3 DNA: TGCGCCAGCAGCTCGGGACTAGCGGGAGTGAACACCGGGGAGCTGTTTTTT. Protein: CASSSGLAGVNTGELFF.

The chain uses TRBV13 and TRBJ1-1; D is undetermined. CDR1 is PRHDT and CDR2 is FYEKMQ in the germline V gene (reference sequence). Trimming took off 1 base at V and 3 bases at J, with 6 bases between the two ends. The length of the CDR3 is 13 residues. The CDR3 sequence: CASSLDRDTEAFF. CDR3 coding DNA: TGTGCCAGCAGCTTAGACAGAGACACTGAAGCTTTCTTT.

This clone appeared a few times. The V gene is TRBV5-5, the J gene TRBJ2-2, with 7 nucleotides matching TRBD1. This CDR3 region has 16 residues. The germline gives CDR1 SGHKS, CDR2 YYEKEE (reference sequence). Losses at the gene ends were 0 bases for V and 0 bases for J; bases not matched to a gene: 2. CDR3 DNA sequence: TGTGCCAGCAGCTTGGAGGACAGGCCGAACACCGGGGAGCTGTTTTTT. This translates into CASSLEDRPNTGELFF.

The V gene is TRBV25-1, the J gene TRBJ2-6; tentatively, D is TRBD2 (5 bases). This CDR3 spans 16 amino acids. Germline values: CDR1 MGHDK, CDR2 SYGVNS. The ends were cut back, 4 bases at V and 2 bases at J, with 12 bases in the middle. The CDR3 region has the DNA TGTGCCAGCAGTGCGAGCGGTAGCGCTGGGGCCAACGTCCTGACTTTC. Translated, it gives CASSASGSAGANVLTF.

This rearrangement joins TRBV15 to TRBJ2-3; tentatively, D is TRBD2 (6 bases). Per germline, CDR1 LNHNV and CDR2 YYDKDF (reference sequence). Deletions cut 3 bases from V and 1 base from J, with 17 bases between. This CDR3 comprises 17 residues. CDR3 DNA sequence: TGTGCCACCAGCAGTAAGAAGTTAGCGGAACGCACAGATACGCAGTATTTT. It encodes CATSSKKLAERTDTQYF.

The chain is built from TRBV5-4 and TRBJ1-1; D not certain. Per the germline V gene, CDR1 is SGHNT and CDR2 is YYREEE (reference sequence). Deletions cut 0 bases from V and 0 bases from J, with 6 bases between. This CDR3 spans 14 amino acids. CDR3 loop: CASSLDSMNTEAFF. The CDR3, as DNA: TGTGCCAGCAGCTTGGACAGCATGAACACTGAAGCTTTCTTT.

This clone was recorded a few times. V and J are TRBV10-3 and TRBJ2-1; 7 positions match TRBD2. The V gene's germline CDR1 is ENHRY and CDR2 SYGVKD. V was clipped by 2 bases and J by 10 bases; unmatched bases: 11. CDR3 size: 15 residues. The DNA of the CDR3 is TGTGCCATCAGTGAGAATGCGGGGGTTGCTCAGGAGCAGTTCTTC. Translation gives CAISENAGVAQEQFF.

The gene calls are TRBV18 and TRBJ1-1, with TRBD1 matching over 9 bases. From germline, CDR1 is KGHSH and CDR2 LQKENI. With 2 bases clipped from V and 4 bases from J, the junction kept 8 bases outside the gene matches. The CDR3 loop spans 16 amino acids. CDR3 coding DNA: TGTGCCAGCTCACCAGGGGGACAGGGTCTGGGCACTGAAGCTTTCTTT. It is translated as CASSPGGQGLGTEAFF.

The V call is TRBV27, the J call TRBJ1-2, with D perhaps TRBD1 (5 bases). Per the germline V gene, CDR1 is MNHEY and CDR2 is SMNVEV (reference sequence). The CDR3 has 13 residues. Trimming took off 2 bases at V and 5 bases at J, with 9 bases between the two ends. The CDR3 spells CASSLQGLYGYTF. DNA of the CDR3: TGTGCCAGCAGTTTACAGGGCCTATATGGCTACACCTTC.

V gene TRBV29-1 combines with J gene TRBJ1-2, with 10 bases aligning to TRBD1. The V and J ends lost 2 bases and 7 bases, in that order; junction bases with no gene match: 7. The germline gives CDR1 SQVTM, CDR2 ANQGSEA. This CDR3 has 14 amino acids. The CDR3 DNA follows: TGCAGCGTTGAAATCGACAGGGGGCTCGGTGGCTACACCTTC. This sequence encodes CSVEIDRGLGGYTF.

V is TRBV18 and J is TRBJ1-2; no firm D call. V was pared by 0 bases and J by 3 bases, with 5 bases between. This CDR3 region has 13 residues. Germline V gives CDR1 KGHSH, CDR2 LQKENI. The CDR3 here is CASSPPIYYGYTF. The CDR3 region has the DNA TGTGCCAGCTCACCACCTATTTACTATGGCTACACCTTC.